This T cell receptor beta chain was obtained from a study of cytomegalovirus exposure and HLA in healthy donors. Primers for the PCR totalled 60 Vbeta and 13 Jbeta. The method was immunoSEQ multiplex PCR; TCRdb's version includes in-frame clones alone and lacks a portion of them. The profile shows a few hundred thousand clones, about 77% of them singletons. Healthy people donating bone marrow made up the donors. The CDR3 covers 16 residues. The V and J ends lost 7 bases and 2 bases, in that order; junction bases with no gene match: 11. Germline V gives CDR1 SNHLY, CDR2 FYNNEI. Sequenced sample: PBMCs. This receptor was obtained from a woman in her 30s in good health and CMV-seronegative. This sequence joins TRBV2 and TRBJ2-3, with TRBD2 identical over 8 bases. CDR3 sequence (DNA): TGTGCCAGCAAAGTAACTAGCGGACCTAACACAGATACGCAGTATTTT. Translating it yields CASKVTSGPNTDTQYF.